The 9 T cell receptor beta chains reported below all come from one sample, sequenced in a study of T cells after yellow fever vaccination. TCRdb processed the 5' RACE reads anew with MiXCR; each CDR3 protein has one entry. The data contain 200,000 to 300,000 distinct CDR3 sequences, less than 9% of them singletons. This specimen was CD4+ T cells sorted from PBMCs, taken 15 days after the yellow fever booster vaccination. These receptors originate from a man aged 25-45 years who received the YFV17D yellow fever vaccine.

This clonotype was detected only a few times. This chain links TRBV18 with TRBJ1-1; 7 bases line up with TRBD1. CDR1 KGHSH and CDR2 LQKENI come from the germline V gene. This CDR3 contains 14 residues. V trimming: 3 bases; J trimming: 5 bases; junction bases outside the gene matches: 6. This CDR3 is CASSPSQGSTEAFF. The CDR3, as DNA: TGTGCCAGCTCACCCTCACAGGGGTCGACTGAAGCTTTCTTT.

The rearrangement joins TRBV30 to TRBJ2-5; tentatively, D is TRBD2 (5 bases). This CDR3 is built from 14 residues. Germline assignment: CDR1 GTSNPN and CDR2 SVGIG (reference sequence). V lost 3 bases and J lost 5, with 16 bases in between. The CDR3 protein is CAWSRGVALETQYF. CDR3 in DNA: TGTGCCTGGAGCCGGGGAGTAGCTTTGGAGACCCAGTACTTC.

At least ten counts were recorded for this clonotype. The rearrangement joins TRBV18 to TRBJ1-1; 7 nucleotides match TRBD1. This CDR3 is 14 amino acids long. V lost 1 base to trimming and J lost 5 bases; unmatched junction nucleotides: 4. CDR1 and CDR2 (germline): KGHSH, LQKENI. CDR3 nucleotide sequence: TGTGCCAGCTCACCACAGACAGGGTGGACTGAAGCTTTCTTT. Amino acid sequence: CASSPQTGWTEAFF.

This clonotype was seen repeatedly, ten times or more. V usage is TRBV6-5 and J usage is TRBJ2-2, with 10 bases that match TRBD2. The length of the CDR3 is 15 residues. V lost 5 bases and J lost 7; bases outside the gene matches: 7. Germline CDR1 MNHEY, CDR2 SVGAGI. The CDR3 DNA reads TGTGCCAGCAGTCCTCCTAGCGGGAGTATCGGGGAGCTGTTTTTT. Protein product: CASSPPSGSIGELFF.

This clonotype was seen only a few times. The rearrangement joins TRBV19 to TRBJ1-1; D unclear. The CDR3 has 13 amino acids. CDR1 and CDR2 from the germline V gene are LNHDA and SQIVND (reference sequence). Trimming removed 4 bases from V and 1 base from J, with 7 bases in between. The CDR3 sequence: CASSNYRNTEAFF. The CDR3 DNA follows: TGTGCCAGTAGTAATTACCGGAACACTGAAGCTTTCTTT.

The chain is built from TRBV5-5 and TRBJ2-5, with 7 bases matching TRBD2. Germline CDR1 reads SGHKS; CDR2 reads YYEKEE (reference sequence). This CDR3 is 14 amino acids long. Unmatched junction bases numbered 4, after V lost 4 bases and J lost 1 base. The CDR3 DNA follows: TGTGCCAGCAGCCCCCTAGCGGCCCAAGAGACCCAGTACTTC. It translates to CASSPLAAQETQYF. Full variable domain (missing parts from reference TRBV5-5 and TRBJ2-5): DAGVTQSPTHLIKTRGQQVTLRCSPISGHKSVSWYQQVLGQGPQFIFQYYEKEERGRGNFPDRFSARQFPNYSSELNVNALLLGDSALYLCASSPLAAQETQYFGPGTRLLVL.

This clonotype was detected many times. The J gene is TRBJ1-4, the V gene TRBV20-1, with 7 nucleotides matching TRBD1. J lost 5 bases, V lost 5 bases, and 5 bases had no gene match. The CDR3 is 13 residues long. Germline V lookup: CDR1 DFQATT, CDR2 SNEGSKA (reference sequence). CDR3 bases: TGCAGTGCTCTTAGGGGGCGGAATGAAAAACTGTTTTTT. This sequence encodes CSALRGRNEKLFF.

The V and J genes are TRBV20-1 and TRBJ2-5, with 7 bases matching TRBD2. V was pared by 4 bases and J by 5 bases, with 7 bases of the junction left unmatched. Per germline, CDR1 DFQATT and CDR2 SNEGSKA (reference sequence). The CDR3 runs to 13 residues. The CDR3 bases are TGCAGTGCTAAAGGACTAGGATGGGAGACCCAGTACTTC. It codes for CSAKGLGWETQYF.

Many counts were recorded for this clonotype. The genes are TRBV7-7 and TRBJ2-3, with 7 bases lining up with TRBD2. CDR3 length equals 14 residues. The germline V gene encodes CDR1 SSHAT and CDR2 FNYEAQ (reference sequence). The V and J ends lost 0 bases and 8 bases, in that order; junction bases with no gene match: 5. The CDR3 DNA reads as TGTGCCAGCAGCTTAGCCGGAGCGGGAACTACGCAGTATTTT. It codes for CASSLAGAGTTQYF. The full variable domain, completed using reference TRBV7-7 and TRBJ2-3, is GAGVSQSPRYKVTKRGQDVTLRCDPISSHATLYWYQQALGQGPEFLTYFNYEAQPDKSGLPSDRFSAERPEGSISTLTIQRTEQRDSAMYRCASSLAGAGTTQYFGPGTRLTVL.